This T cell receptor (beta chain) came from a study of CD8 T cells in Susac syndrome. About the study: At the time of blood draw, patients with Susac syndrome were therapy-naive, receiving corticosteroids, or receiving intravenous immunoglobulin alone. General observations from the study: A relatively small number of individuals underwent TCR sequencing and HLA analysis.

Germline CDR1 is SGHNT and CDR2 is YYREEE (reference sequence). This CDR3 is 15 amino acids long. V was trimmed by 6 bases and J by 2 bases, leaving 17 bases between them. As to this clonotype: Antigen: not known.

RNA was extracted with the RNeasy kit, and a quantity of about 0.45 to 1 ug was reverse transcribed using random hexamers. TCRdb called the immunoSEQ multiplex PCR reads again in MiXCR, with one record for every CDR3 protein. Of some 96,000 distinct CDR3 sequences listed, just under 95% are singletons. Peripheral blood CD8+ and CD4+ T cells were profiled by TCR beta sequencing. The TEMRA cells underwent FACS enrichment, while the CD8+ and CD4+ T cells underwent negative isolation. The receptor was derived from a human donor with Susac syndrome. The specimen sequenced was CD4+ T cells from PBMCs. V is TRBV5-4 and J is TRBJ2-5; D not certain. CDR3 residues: CASKSSETPQETQYF. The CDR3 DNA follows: TGTGCCAGCAAATCCTCGGAGACTCCTCAAGAGACCCAGTACTTC.